This T cell receptor (beta chain) was obtained from a study of cytomegalovirus exposure and HLA in healthy donors. There are 16 residues in the CDR3. The germline CDR1 and CDR2 sequences are SGHRS and YFSETQ. Deletions cut 0 bases from V and 0 bases from J, with 10 bases between. The PCR made use of 60 Vbeta and 13 Jbeta primers. Assay used: immunoSEQ multiplex PCR; TCRdb lists only in-frame clones, some missing. Of over 30,000 clones listed, about 63% are singletons. Findings of the study overall: When analyzed later, the rates of TCR association showed variation by HLA locus, with DRB1 the most and HLA-C the fewest. The study recorded fewer than 200 TCR beta chains that were cytomegalovirus-associated. Being productive about 87% or about 30% of the time was typical of most TCR beta V segments in an earlier analysis. CMV serostatus was the only immune exposure information that was available.

Points on this clone: The antigen is not known.

V usage is TRBV5-1 and J usage is TRBJ2-1; D might be TRBD1 (5 bases). The source is a man aged 45-65 years in good health and CMV-seropositive. Material: PBMCs. The CDR3 coding sequence is TGCGCCAGCAGCTTGGCCCCGCAGGGCTCCTACAATGAGCAGTTCTTC. It yields the protein CASSLAPQGSYNEQFF.